This T cell receptor (beta chain) was retrieved from a study of cytomegalovirus exposure and HLA in healthy donors. This clone came up a few times. The PCR contained 60 Vbeta and 13 Jbeta primers. Repertoires were generated with immunoSEQ multiplex PCR, while TCRdb's copy carries only in-frame clones and drops some. Among about 150,000 clones, 55% to 70% were seen once, and the ten largest hold under 7.5%. The sample was PBMCs. The source is a woman aged 55-69 years in good health and CMV-seropositive.

In DNA, the CDR3 is TGCGCCAGCAGCTTGGGGCCCCCTGGACAGAACTACGAGCAGTACTTC. It encodes CASSLGPPGQNYEQYF. This chain connects TRBV5-1 to TRBJ2-7, with a tentative D call TRBD1 (6 bases). The CDR3 consists of 16 residues. Germline V CDR1 and CDR2: SGHRS, YFSETQ. Trimming removed 0 bases from V and 3 bases from J, with 16 bases in between.